Shown below are 30 T cell receptor beta chains from a single sample sequenced in a study of monozygotic twins with cystic fibrosis. The repertoire was sequenced with immunoSEQ multiplex PCR; TCRdb's copy has only in-frame clones and lacks some. The sample has about 35,000 clones; more than 55% are singletons. Input material: blood. Every receptor here comes from a girl aged 10 to 17 with cystic fibrosis.

This rearrangement joins TRBV6-4 to TRBJ1-1; D remains unclear. In germline, CDR1 is MRHNA, CDR2 SNTAGT. This CDR3 is built from 14 residues. The germline V and J ends were trimmed by 6 bases and 5 bases, with 16 bases remaining between them. The CDR3 region has the DNA TGTGCCAGCAGCCTGGGGATGGATTCTACTGAAGCTTTCTTT. Translated, it gives CASSLGMDSTEAFF.

The chain's CDR3 is CASSARLAADTQYF. The DNA of the CDR3 is TGTGCCAGCAGCGCGCGACTAGCGGCAGATACGCAGTATTTT. This chain links TRBV9 with TRBJ2-3; the match to TRBD2 covers 9 bases. With V trimmed by 3 bases and J by 4 bases, 3 bases remained unmatched. Per germline, CDR1 SGDLS and CDR2 YYNGEE. The CDR3 has 14 residues. The whole variable domain, filled in from reference TRBV9 and TRBJ2-3, reads DSGVTQTPKHLITATGQRVTLRCSPRSGDLSVYWYQQSLDQGLQFLIQYYNGEERAKGNILERFSAQQFPDLHSELNLSSLELGDSALYFCASSARLAADTQYFGPGTRLTVL.

V gene TRBV2 combines with J gene TRBJ1-1; 10 bases map to TRBD1. With V trimmed by 7 bases and J by 5 bases, 10 bases remained unmatched. There are 15 residues in the CDR3. From germline, CDR1 is SNHLY and CDR2 FYNNEI. The CDR3 nucleotides read TGTGCCAGCACCGACTCCTGGACAGGGGGGACTGAAGCTTTCTTT. It specifies CASTDSWTGGTEAFF.

The CDR3 DNA reads as TGTGCCAGCAGTTTGGATGGACAGGGGGCGCTGGCTAATGAAAAACTGTTTTTT. Its translation is CASSLDGQGALANEKLFF. This chain connects TRBV28 to TRBJ1-4, with 11 bases identical to TRBD1. This CDR3 is built from 18 residues. The J segment lost 3 bases and the V segment lost 3 bases, leaving 9 bases of the junction unmatched. From germline, CDR1 is MDHEN and CDR2 SYDVKM.

V usage is TRBV7-2 and J usage is TRBJ1-4; D possibly corresponds to TRBD1 (6 bases). The V end was cut by 4 bases, the J end by 5 bases, with 20 bases between. This CDR3 has 17 residues. CDR1 and CDR2 (germline): SGHTA, FQGNSA. The chain's CDR3 is CASSSFPRRGLNEKLFF. CDR3 sequence (DNA): TGTGCCAGCAGCTCTTTTCCCCGCAGGGGACTAAATGAAAAACTGTTTTTT.

The chain couples TRBV29-1 to TRBJ1-2, with 9 bases aligning to TRBD1. The CDR3 has 15 residues. Germline V gene data show CDR1 as SQVTM and CDR2 as ANQGSEA. V lost 4 bases to trimming and J lost 1 base; unmatched junction nucleotides: 7. CDR3 amino acids: CSVGVGTGYNYGYTF. For the CDR3, the DNA is TGCAGCGTTGGTGTCGGGACAGGGTATAACTATGGCTACACCTTC.

In this sample, this clone turned up a few times. This chain uses TRBV13 with TRBJ2-1, with no clear D. Trimming removed 4 bases at V and 9 bases at J, with 7 bases between. The CDR3 sequence is 11 residues long. The germline V gene has CDR1 PRHDT and CDR2 FYEKMQ (reference sequence). CDR3 coding DNA: TGTGCCAGCAGCTCAGAGCGTGAGCAGTTCTTC. This gives the protein CASSSEREQFF.

This chain connects TRBV5-1 to TRBJ2-7, with a tentative D call TRBD1 (6 bases). Trimming stripped 4 bases from V and 3 bases from J, with 17 bases between. Germline V gives CDR1 SGHRS, CDR2 YFSETQ. The CDR3 is 15 residues long. CDR3 bases: TGCGCCAGCAGCCCGGGACACGGCCTACTCTACGAGCAGTACGTC. Its translation is CASSPGHGLLYEQYV.

This rearrangement joins TRBV2 to TRBJ2-1; 13 nucleotides match TRBD2. The CDR3 runs 17 residues. Per germline, CDR1 SNHLY and CDR2 FYNNEI. The trim removed 6 bases at V and 2 bases at J, leaving 7 bases unmatched. In DNA, the CDR3 is TGTGCCAGCAGGGGGACTAGCGGGATGTTCCCCTACAATGAGCAGTTCTTC. Residues: CASRGTSGMFPYNEQFF.

The rearrangement joins TRBV18 to TRBJ2-7; 9 nucleotides align to TRBD2. V dropped 3 bases and J dropped 2; count of bases not matched to a gene: 5. Germline lookup yields CDR1 KGHSH and CDR2 LQKENI. The CDR3 is made up of 15 amino acids. The CDR3 protein is CASSPLAGGPYEQYV. As DNA, the CDR3 is TGTGCCAGCTCACCTTTGGCGGGAGGGCCCTACGAGCAGTACGTC.

The chain recombines TRBV9 with TRBJ1-3; D uncertain. This CDR3 contains 14 residues. V was cut by 0 bases and J by 1 base, with 5 bases left in between. Germline values: CDR1 SGDLS, CDR2 YYNGEE. In DNA form, the CDR3 reads TGTGCCAGCAGCGTAGTGGGGTCTGGAAACACCATATATTTT. It specifies CASSVVGSGNTIYF.

The CDR3 DNA reads TGTGCCAGCAGCGTAGACCACTACAATGAGCAGTTCTTC. It translates to CASSVDHYNEQFF. The V call is TRBV9, the J call TRBJ2-1; D gene ambiguous. V lost 0 bases, J lost 3 bases, and 4 bases lay in between. CDR3 length: 13 amino acids. CDR1 is SGDLS, CDR2 YYNGEE, per germline.

A note on this clone: Because it lacks the conserved phenylalanine or tryptophan at the end, this CDR3 is likely a read error. This chain joins TRBV28 and TRBJ2-3, with unresolved D. Germline CDR1 reads MDHEN; CDR2 reads SYDVKM. The CDR3 consists of 13 residues. The V end was cut by 5 bases, the J end by 3 bases, with 9 bases between. CDR3 region: CASSRIGTDTQYS. The CDR3, as DNA: TGTGCCAGCAGTCGAATAGGGACAGATACGCAGTATTCT.

The J gene is TRBJ2-3, the V gene TRBV6-4; TRBD1 matches 10 bases. CDR3 length: 15 residues. Germline loops: CDR1 MRHNA, CDR2 SNTAGT. J was trimmed by 6 bases and V by 2 bases; bases with no gene match: 5. CDR3: CASSDQTGGSDTQYF. CDR3 coding DNA: TGTGCCAGCAGTGACCAGACAGGGGGCTCGGATACGCAGTATTTT.

This chain joins TRBV27 and TRBJ2-5; 7 nucleotides match TRBD2. V dropped 5 bases and J dropped 4; count of bases not matched to a gene: 10. Germline CDR1 and CDR2: MNHEY and SMNVEV (reference sequence). This CDR3 contains 15 residues. The CDR3 loop is CASSPRPGRLETQYF. In DNA form, the CDR3 reads TGTGCCAGCAGTCCTCGCCCCGGGAGGCTAGAGACCCAGTACTTC.

V and J are TRBV4-2 and TRBJ2-1; D is unresolved. In germline, CDR1 is LGHNA, CDR2 YNFKEQ. The CDR3 covers 13 residues. Deletions cut 4 bases from V and 3 bases from J, with 7 bases between. As DNA, the CDR3 is TGTGCCAGCAGCCGACCCGACTACAATGAGCAGTTCTTC. This codes for CASSRPDYNEQFF.

V and J are TRBV28 and TRBJ2-7; D is undetermined. The germline CDR1 and CDR2 sequences are MDHEN and SYDVKM. CDR3 length: 14 amino acids. Trimming removed 9 bases from V and 1 base from J, with 16 bases in between. The CDR3 bases are TGTGCCAGTACACTGGCGGACCATTCCTACGAGCAGTACTTC. This codes for CASTLADHSYEQYF.

This chain joins TRBV2 and TRBJ1-1; the D is unclear. Germline CDR1 SNHLY, CDR2 FYNNEI. Deletions cut 2 bases from V and 2 bases from J, with 12 bases between. The CDR3 is 15 residues long. The CDR3 is CASSESNRGNTEAFF. DNA of the CDR3: TGTGCCAGCAGTGAATCGAATCGGGGAAACACTGAAGCTTTCTTT.

This clone has more than one count but fewer than ten. The chain links TRBV6-4 to TRBJ1-1; D uncertain. Germline-derived CDR1 and CDR2 are MRHNA and SNTAGT. V lost 5 bases and J lost 7, with 17 bases in between. The CDR3 is made up of 14 amino acids. CDR3 loop: CASSTSGEHSEAFF. The CDR3 coding sequence is TGTGCCAGCAGTACGAGCGGGGAGCATAGTGAAGCTTTCTTT.

The chain links TRBV9 to TRBJ2-1; 12 nucleotides align to TRBD2. V lost 2 bases and J lost 7; bases outside the gene matches: 7. The CDR3 runs 16 residues. The germline CDR1 and CDR2 sequences are SGDLS and YYNGEE. The CDR3 nucleotides are TGTGCCAGCAGCGTTGGACTAGCGGGAACAATAAATGAGCAGTTCTTC. Protein: CASSVGLAGTINEQFF.

The V gene is TRBV4-2, the J gene TRBJ2-7, with 7 bases aligning to TRBD1. CDR3 length: 12 amino acids. Trimming took 1 base from V and 6 from J; bases not matched to a gene: 0. In germline, CDR1 is LGHNA, CDR2 YNFKEQ. Written as DNA, the CDR3 is TGTGCCAGCAGCCAAGCAGGGGGCGAGCAGTACTTC. Protein sequence: CASSQAGGEQYF.

J is TRBJ2-6 and V is TRBV15; perhaps TRBD1 as D (5 bases). CDR1 and CDR2 from the germline V gene are LNHNV and YYDKDF (reference sequence). V was clipped by 0 bases and J by 3 bases, with 6 bases between them. This CDR3 is 15 amino acids long. Here the CDR3 DNA reads TGTGCCACCAGCAGAGAAGGGGTTGGGGCCAACGTCCTGACTTTC. Translation gives CATSREGVGANVLTF.

The gene calls are TRBV4-3 and TRBJ2-1; 11 bases fit TRBD2. Germline assignment: CDR1 LGHNA and CDR2 YSLEER. V shed 5 bases and J 10 bases; nucleotides not matched to a gene: 7. The CDR3 runs to 14 residues. In DNA form, the CDR3 reads TGCGCCAGCAGCGCTAGCGGGAGGCGGGGCGAGCAGTTCTTC. Its protein is CASSASGRRGEQFF.

The genes are TRBV19 and TRBJ1-2; D possibly corresponds to TRBD1 (5 bases). The CDR3 contains 12 residues. CDR1 is LNHDA, CDR2 SQIVND, per germline (reference sequence). Trimming left V 4 bases short and J 4 bases short, with 7 bases between. The CDR3, as DNA: TGTGCCAGTAGTAACACAGGCTATGGCTACACCTTC. Its translation is CASSNTGYGYTF.

The V gene is TRBV2, the J gene TRBJ2-4; D is unresolved. The V gene's germline CDR1 is SNHLY and CDR2 FYNNEI. Deletions cut 8 bases from V and 0 bases from J, with 5 bases between. This CDR3 spans 12 amino acids. This chain's CDR3 is CASWVAKNIQYF. The CDR3 coding sequence is TGTGCCAGCTGGGTAGCCAAAAACATTCAGTACTTC. The full variable domain, with the rest looked up from reference TRBV2 and TRBJ2-4, is EPEVTQTPSHQVTQMGQEVILRCVPISNHLYFYWYRQILGQKVEFLVSFYNNEISEKSEIFDDQFSVERPDGSNFTLKIRSTKLEDSAMYFCASWVAKNIQYFGAGTRLSVL.

This chain joins TRBV30 and TRBJ2-1, with TRBD2 identical over 9 bases. The CDR3 has 15 residues. CDR1 and CDR2 (germline): GTSNPN, SVGIG (reference sequence). The ends lost 5 bases at V and 4 bases at J; junction bases unmatched: 9. In nucleotides, the CDR3 is TGTGCCTGGGGAGGACTAGCGAGAACGTACAATGAGCAGTTCTTC. It encodes CAWGGLARTYNEQFF.

The chain uses TRBV9 and TRBJ1-3, with TRBD1 as a possible D gene (6 bases). The CDR3 has 15 amino acids. CDR1 and CDR2 from the germline V gene are SGDLS and YYNGEE. The germline V and J ends were trimmed by 0 bases and 2 bases, with 9 bases remaining between them. The chain's CDR3 is CASSVAWGPGNTIYF. The CDR3, as DNA: TGTGCCAGCAGCGTAGCTTGGGGGCCTGGAAACACCATATATTTT.

The V call is TRBV19, the J call TRBJ1-1; D perhaps matches TRBD1 (6 bases). Trimming removed 7 bases from V and 1 base from J, with 16 bases in between. The CDR3 contains 15 residues. Germline V gene lookup returns CDR1 LNHDA and CDR2 SQIVND (reference sequence). The CDR3 DNA follows: TGTGCCAGTACCCCGAGACAGGTTTGGAACACTGAAGCTTTCTTT. This codes for CASTPRQVWNTEAFF. Supplemented by reference TRBV19 and TRBJ1-1, the full variable domain reads DGGITQSPKYLFRKEGQNVTLSCEQNLNHDAMYWYRQDPGQGLRLIYYSQIVNDFQKGDIAEGYSVSREKKESFPLTVTSAQKNPTAFYLCASTPRQVWNTEAFFGQGTRLTVV.

The rearrangement joins TRBV28 to TRBJ2-7, with no clear D. The CDR3 consists of 10 residues. Trimming removed 8 bases from V and 0 bases from J, with 2 bases in between. From germline, CDR1 is MDHEN and CDR2 SYDVKM. The CDR3 DNA is TGTGCCAGCCTCTCCTACGAGCAGTACTTC. Amino acid sequence: CASLSYEQYF.

This clone was counted between two and nine times. The rearrangement links TRBV10-2 to TRBJ1-1; D is uncertain. Germline CDR1 is WSHSY and CDR2 is SAAADI. This CDR3 region has 13 residues. V lost 3 bases, J lost 1 base, and 6 bases lay in between. Written as DNA, the CDR3 is TGCGCCAGCAGTGAAGACGGGAACACTGAAGCTTTCTTT. The encoded protein is CASSEDGNTEAFF.